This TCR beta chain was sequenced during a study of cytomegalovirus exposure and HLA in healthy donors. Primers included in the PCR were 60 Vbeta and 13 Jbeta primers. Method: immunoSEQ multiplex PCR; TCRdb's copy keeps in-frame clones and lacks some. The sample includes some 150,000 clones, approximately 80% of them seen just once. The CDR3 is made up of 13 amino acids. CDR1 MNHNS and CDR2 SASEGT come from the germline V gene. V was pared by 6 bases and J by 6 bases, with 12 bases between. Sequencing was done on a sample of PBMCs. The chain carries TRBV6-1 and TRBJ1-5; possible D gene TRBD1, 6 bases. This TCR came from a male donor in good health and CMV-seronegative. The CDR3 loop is CASRTTGLQPQHF. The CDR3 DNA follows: TGTGCCAGCAGAACGACAGGACTTCAGCCCCAGCATTTT.